This T cell receptor beta chain came from a study of identical twins. Overall study findings and caveats: The degree of excess twin sharing was weaker in beta out-of-frame sequences. Conclusions leaned on cross-sectional statistical analysis and did not track the same donors over time. Abundant beta clonotypes from cord blood had fewer insertions, unlike memory repertoires, which showed none.

Deletions cut 0 bases from V and 7 bases from J, with 22 bases between. The CDR3 is 17 amino acids. Germline V CDR1 and CDR2: SGHDT, YYEEEE. TCRdb reprocessed the 5' RACE reads with MiXCR, giving one entry per CDR3 protein. The sample lists 700,000 or so distinct CDR3 sequences, around 8.3% occurring once. As for this clonotype: Antigen specificity is unknown.

The data also belong to a second study, concerning yellow fever vaccine responses in identical twins.

The sample taken for sequencing was PBMCs. This clonotype was obtained from a woman in her late teens or twenties in good health. The genes are TRBV5-6 and TRBJ1-2; TRBD1 might be the D (5 bases). CDR3 coding DNA: TGTGCCAGCAGCTTGGGGCTGAGTGGCAGGGAGGTCGGTGGCTACACCTTC. Protein: CASSLGLSGREVGGYTF.